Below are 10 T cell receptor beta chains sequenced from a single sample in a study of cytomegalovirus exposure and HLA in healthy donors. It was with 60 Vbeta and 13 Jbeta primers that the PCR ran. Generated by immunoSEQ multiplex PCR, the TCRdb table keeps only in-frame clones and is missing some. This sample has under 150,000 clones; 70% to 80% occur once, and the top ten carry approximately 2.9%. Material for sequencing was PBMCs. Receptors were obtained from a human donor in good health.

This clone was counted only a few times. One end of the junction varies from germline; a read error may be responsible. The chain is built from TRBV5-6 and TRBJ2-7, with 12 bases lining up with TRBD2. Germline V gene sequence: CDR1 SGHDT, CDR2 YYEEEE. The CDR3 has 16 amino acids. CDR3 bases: TGTGCCAGCAGCCCAACTGGTGGGACTAGCGGGTTGGGACTAAACTTC. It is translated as CASSPTGGTSGLGLNF.

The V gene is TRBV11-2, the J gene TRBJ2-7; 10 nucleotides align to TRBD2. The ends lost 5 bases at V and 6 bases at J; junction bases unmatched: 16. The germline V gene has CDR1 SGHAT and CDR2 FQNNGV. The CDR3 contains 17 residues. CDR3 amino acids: CASSTRSGGDSVFEQYF. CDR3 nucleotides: TGTGCCAGCAGCACGAGAAGCGGGGGGGACAGTGTTTTCGAGCAGTACTTC.

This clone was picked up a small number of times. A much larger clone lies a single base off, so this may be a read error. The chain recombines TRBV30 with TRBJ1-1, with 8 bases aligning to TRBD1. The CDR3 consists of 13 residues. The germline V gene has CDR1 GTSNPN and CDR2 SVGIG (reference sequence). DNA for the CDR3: TGTACCTGGACCGGGGACAGGCGGACTGAAGCTTTCTTT. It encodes CTWTGDRRTEAFF.

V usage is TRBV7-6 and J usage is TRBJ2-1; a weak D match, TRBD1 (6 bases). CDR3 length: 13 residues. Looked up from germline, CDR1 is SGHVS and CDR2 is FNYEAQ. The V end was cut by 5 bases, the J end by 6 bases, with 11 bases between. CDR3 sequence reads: CASSLAQGNEQFF. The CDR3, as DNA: TGTGCCAGCAGCCTCGCACAGGGCAATGAGCAGTTCTTC. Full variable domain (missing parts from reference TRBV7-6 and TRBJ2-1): GAGVSQSPRYKVTKRGQDVALRCDPISGHVSLYWYRQALGQGPEFLTYFNYEAQQDKSGLPNDRFSAERPEGSISTLTIQRTEQRDSAMYRCASSLAQGNEQFFGPGTRLTVL.

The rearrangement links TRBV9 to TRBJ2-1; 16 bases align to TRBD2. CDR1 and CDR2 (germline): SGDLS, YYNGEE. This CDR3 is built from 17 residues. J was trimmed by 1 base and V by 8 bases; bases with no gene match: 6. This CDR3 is CASRPGLAGGSYNEQFF. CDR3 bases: TGTGCCAGTCGACCGGGACTAGCGGGGGGGTCCTACAATGAGCAGTTCTTC.

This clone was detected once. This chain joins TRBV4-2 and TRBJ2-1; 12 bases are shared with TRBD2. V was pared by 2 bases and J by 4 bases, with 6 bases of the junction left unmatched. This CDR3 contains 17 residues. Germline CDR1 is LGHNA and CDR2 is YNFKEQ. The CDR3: CASSQLGGLAGYNEQFF. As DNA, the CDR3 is TGTGCCAGCAGCCAACTTGGTGGACTAGCGGGGTACAATGAGCAGTTCTTC.

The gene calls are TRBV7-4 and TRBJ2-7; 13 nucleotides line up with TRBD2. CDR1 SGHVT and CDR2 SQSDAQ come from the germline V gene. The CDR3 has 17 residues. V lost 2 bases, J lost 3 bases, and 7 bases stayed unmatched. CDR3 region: CASSLPGLAGVHYEQYF. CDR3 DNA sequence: TGTGCCAGCAGCTTACCAGGACTAGCGGGAGTCCACTACGAGCAGTACTTC.

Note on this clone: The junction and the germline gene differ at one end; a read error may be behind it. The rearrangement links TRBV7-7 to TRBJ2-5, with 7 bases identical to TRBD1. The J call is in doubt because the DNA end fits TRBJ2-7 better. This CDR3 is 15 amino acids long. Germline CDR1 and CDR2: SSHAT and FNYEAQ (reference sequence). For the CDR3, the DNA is TGTGCTAGCAGCTTGCAAAACAGGGGCCCCTACGAGCAGTACTTC. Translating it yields CASSLQNRGPYEQYF.

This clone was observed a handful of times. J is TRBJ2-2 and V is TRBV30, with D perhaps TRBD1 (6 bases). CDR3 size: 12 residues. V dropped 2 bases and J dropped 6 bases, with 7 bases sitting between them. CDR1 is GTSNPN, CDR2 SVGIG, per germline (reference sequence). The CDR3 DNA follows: TGTGCCTGGAGTCCAGGGGCCGGGGAGCTGTTTTTT. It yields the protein CAWSPGAGELFF.

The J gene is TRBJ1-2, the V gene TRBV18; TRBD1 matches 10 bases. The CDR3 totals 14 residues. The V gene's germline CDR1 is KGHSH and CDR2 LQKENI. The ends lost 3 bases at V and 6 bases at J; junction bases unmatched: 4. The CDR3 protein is CASSPMDRGDGYTF. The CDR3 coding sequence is TGTGCCAGCTCACCGATGGACAGGGGGGATGGCTACACCTTC.